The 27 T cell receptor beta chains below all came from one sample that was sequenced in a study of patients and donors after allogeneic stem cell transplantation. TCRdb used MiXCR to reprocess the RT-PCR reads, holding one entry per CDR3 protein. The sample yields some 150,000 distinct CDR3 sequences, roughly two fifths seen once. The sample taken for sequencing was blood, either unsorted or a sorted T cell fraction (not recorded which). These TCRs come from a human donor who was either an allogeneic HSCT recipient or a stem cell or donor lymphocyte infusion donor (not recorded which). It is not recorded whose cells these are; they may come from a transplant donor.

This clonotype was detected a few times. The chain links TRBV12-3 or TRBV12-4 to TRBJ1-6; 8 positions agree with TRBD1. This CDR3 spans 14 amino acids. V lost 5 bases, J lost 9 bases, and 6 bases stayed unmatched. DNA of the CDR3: TGTGCCAGCAGTCTGTCGACAGGGGTTTCACCCCTCCACTTT. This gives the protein CASSLSTGVSPLHF.

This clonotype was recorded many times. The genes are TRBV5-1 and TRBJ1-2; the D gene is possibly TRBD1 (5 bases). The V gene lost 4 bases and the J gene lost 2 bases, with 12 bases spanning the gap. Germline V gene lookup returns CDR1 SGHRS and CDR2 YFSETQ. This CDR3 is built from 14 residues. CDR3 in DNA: TGCGCCAGCAGCAGGGACGGAACCAACTATGGCTACACCTTC. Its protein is CASSRDGTNYGYTF.

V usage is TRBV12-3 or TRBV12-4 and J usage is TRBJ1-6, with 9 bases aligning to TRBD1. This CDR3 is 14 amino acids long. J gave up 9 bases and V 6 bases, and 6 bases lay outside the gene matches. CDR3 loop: CASRSGQGSSPLHF. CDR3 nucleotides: TGTGCCAGCAGGTCGGGACAGGGTAGTTCACCCCTCCACTTT.

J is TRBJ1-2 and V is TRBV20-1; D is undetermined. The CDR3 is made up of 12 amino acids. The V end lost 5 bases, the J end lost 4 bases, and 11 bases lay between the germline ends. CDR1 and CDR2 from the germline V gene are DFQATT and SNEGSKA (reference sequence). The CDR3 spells CSAQPASYGYTF. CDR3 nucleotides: TGCAGTGCTCAACCCGCCAGCTATGGCTACACCTTC.

The CDR3 coding sequence is TGCGCCAGCAGCTCCGGACAGCAGAATGAAAAACTGTTTTTT. Its protein is CASSSGQQNEKLFF. This chain uses TRBV5-1 with TRBJ1-4; D possibly corresponds to TRBD1 (6 bases). The CDR3 runs to 14 residues. V was trimmed by 3 bases and J by 5 bases, leaving 11 bases between them. The germline V gene has CDR1 SGHRS and CDR2 YFSETQ.

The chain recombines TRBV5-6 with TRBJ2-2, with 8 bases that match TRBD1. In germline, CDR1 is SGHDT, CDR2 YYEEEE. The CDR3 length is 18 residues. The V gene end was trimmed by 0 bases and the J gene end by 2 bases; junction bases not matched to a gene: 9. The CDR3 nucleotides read TGTGCCAGCAGCTTGGGAGGGCGACAGGGGTTTAACACCGGGGAGCTGTTTTTT. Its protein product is CASSLGGRQGFNTGELFF.

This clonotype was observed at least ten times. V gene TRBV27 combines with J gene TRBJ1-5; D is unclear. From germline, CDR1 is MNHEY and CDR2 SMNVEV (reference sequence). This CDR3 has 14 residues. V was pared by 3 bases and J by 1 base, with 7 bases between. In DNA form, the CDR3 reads TGTGCCAGCAGTTTGGCGAGGAGCAATCAGCCCCAGCATTTT. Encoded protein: CASSLARSNQPQHF.

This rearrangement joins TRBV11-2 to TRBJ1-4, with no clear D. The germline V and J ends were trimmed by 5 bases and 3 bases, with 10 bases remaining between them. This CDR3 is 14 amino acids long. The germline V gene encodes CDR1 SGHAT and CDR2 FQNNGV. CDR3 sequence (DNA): TGTGCCAGCAGCCCCGGGTTCTCTAATGAAAAACTGTTTTTT. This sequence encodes CASSPGFSNEKLFF. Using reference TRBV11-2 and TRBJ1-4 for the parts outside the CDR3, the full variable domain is EAGVAQSPRYKIIEKRQSVAFWCNPISGHATLYWYQQILGQGPKLLIQFQNNGVVDDSQLPKDRFSAERLKGVDSTLKIQPAKLEDSAVYLCASSPGFSNEKLFFGSGTQLSVL.

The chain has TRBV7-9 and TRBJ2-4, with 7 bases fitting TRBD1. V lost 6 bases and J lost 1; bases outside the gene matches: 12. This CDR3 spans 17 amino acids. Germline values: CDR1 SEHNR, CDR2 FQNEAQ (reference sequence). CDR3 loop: CASRQTGVPSAKNIQYF. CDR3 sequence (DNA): TGTGCCAGCAGACAAACAGGGGTACCGTCGGCCAAAAACATTCAGTACTTC.

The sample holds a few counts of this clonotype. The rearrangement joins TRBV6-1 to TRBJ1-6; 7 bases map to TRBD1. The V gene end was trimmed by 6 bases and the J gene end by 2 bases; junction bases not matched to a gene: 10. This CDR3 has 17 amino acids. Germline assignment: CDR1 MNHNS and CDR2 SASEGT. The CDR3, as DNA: TGTGCCAGCAGGCCGGACGGGACAGTCCCCTATAATTCACCCCTCCACTTT. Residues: CASRPDGTVPYNSPLHF.

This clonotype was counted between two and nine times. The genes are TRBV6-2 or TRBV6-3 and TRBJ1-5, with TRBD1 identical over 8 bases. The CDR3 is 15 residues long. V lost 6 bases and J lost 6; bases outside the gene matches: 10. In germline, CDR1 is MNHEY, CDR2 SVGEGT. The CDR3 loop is CASSPAGRGPQPQHF. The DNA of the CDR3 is TGTGCCAGCAGCCCCGCTGGCAGGGGGCCTCAGCCCCAGCATTTT.

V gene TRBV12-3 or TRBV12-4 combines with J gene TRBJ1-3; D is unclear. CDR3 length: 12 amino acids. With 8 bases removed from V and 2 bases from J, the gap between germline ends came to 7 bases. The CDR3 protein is CASWVAGNTIYF. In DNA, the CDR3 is TGTGCCAGCTGGGTGGCTGGAAACACCATATATTTT.

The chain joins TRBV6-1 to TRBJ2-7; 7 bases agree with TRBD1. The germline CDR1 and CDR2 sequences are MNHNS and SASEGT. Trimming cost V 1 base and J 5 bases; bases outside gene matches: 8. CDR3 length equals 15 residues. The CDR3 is CASSEEVRGFDEQYV. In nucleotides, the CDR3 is TGTGCCAGCAGTGAAGAGGTCAGGGGGTTTGACGAGCAGTACGTC.

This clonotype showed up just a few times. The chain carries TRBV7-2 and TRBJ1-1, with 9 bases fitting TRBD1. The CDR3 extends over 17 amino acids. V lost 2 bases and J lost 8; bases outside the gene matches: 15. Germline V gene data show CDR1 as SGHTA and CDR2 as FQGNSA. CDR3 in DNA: TGTGCCAGCAGCTTATCGAAGATTCGGGACAGGGTAAGCGAAGCTTTCTTT. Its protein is CASSLSKIRDRVSEAFF.

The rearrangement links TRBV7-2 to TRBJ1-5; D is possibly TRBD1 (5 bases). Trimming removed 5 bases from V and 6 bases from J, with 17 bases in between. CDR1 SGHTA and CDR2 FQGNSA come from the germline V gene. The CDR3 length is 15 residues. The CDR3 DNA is TGTGCCAGCAGCCCCCCGGCAGGGCTTGGTCAGCCCCAGCATTTT. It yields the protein CASSPPAGLGQPQHF.

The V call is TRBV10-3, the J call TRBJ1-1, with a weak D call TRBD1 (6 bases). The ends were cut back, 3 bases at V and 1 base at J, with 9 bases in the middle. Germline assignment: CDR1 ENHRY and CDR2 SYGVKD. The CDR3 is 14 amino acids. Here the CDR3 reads CAISDQTGNTEAFF. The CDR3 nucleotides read TGTGCCATCAGTGACCAGACAGGGAACACTGAAGCTTTCTTT.

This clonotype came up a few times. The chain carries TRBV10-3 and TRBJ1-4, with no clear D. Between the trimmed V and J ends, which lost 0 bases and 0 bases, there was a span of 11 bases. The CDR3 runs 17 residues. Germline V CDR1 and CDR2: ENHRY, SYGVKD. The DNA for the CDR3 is TGTGCCATCAGTGAGTCGACTGGGCCTACAACTAATGAAAAACTGTTTTTT. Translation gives CAISESTGPTTNEKLFF.

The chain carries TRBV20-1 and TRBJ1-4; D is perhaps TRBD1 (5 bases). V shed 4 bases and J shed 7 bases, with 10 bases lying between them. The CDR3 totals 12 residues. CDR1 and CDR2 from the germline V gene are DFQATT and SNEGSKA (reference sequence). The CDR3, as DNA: TGCAGTGCTACAGGGTCGGGTGAAAAACTGTTTTTT. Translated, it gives CSATGSGEKLFF.

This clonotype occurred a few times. The CDR3 protein is CASRGQGGAYNEQFF. Here the CDR3 DNA reads TGTGCCAGCAGGGGACAGGGAGGAGCCTACAATGAGCAGTTCTTC. The chain couples TRBV12-3 or TRBV12-4 to TRBJ2-1; 9 bases fit TRBD1. Trimming took 6 bases from V and 2 from J; bases not matched to a gene: 5. The CDR3 has 15 residues.

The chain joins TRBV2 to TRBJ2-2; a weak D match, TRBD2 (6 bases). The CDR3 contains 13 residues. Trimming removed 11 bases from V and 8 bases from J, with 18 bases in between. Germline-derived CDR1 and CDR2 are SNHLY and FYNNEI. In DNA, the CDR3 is TGTGCCGGAAGGACTAACCCTGGAGGGGAGCTGTTTTTT. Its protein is CAGRTNPGGELFF.

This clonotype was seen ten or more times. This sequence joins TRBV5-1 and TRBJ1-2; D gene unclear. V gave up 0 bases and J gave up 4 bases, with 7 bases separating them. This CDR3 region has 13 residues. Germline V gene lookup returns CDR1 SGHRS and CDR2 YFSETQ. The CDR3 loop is CASSLGLGYGYTF. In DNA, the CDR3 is TGCGCCAGCAGCTTGGGACTGGGCTATGGCTACACCTTC.

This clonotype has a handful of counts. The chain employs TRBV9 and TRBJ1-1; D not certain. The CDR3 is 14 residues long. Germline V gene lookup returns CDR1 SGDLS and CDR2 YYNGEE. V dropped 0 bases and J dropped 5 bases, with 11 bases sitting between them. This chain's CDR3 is CASSVGEGRTEAFF. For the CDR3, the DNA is TGTGCCAGCAGCGTAGGAGAAGGGAGGACTGAAGCTTTCTTT.

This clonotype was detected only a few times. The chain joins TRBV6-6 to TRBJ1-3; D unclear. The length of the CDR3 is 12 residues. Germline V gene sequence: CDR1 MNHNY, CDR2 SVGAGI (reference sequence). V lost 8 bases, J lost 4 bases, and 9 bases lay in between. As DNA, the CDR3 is TGTGCCAGCGCTTCGGTGGGAAACACCATATATTTT. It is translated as CASASVGNTIYF.

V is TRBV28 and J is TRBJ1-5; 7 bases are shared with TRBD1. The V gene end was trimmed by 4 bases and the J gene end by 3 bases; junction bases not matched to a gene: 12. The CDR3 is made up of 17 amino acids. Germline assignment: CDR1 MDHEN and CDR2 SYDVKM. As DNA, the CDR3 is TGTGCCAGCAGTTCCTCTTCGACAGGGTGGGACAATCAGCCCCAGCATTTT. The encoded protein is CASSSSSTGWDNQPQHF.

CDR3: CASSFIPGGNTEAFF. As DNA, the CDR3 is TGTGCCAGCAGCTTTATCCCAGGGGGGAACACTGAAGCTTTCTTT. This sequence joins TRBV7-9 and TRBJ1-1, with 7 bases matching TRBD1. Germline CDR1 is SEHNR and CDR2 is FQNEAQ (reference sequence). V was pared by 3 bases and J by 1 base, with 5 bases of the junction left unmatched. The CDR3 spans 15 residues.

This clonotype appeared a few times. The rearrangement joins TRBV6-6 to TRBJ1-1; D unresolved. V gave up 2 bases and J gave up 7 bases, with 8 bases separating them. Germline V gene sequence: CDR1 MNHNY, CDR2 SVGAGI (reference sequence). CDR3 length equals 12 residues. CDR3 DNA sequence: TGTGCCAGCAGTTACCCGGGAAGTGAAGCTTTCTTT. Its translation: CASSYPGSEAFF.

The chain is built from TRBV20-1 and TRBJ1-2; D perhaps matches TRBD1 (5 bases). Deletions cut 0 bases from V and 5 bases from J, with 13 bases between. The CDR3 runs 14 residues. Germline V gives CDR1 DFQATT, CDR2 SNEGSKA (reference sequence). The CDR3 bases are TGCAGTGCTAGAGATAGCCCCCGGGGGTATGGCTACACCTTC. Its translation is CSARDSPRGYGYTF.